These 31 T cell receptor beta chains originate from one sample sequenced in a study of shared clonotypes between healthy human individuals. Clones were read by immunoSEQ multiplex PCR, and TCRdb kept only the in-frame ones, dropping some. Seen here are about 980,000 clones, approximately 76% observed once, and the top ten hold approximately 1.5%. The sample taken for sequencing was memory CD4+ T cells sorted from blood. This sample's subset: CD45RA-negative fraction. These receptor sequences come from a man between 18 and 35 years old in good health.

The V gene is TRBV5-1, the J gene TRBJ1-6; unclear D gene. This CDR3 is 17 amino acids long. V shed 4 bases and J shed 8 bases, with 22 bases lying between them. CDR1 is SGHRS and CDR2 is YFSETQ in the germline V gene. CDR3 loop: CASSPNNVAGSDSPLHF. The CDR3 nucleotides are TGCGCCAGCAGCCCTAACAATGTGGCAGGCTCGGATTCACCCCTCCACTTT. Variable domain in full (rest from reference TRBV5-1 and TRBJ1-6): KAGVTQTPRYLIKTRGQQVTLSCSPISGHRSVSWYQQTPGQGLQFLFEYFSETQRNKGNFPGRFSGRQFSNSRSEMNVSTLELGDSALYLCASSPNNVAGSDSPLHFGNGTRLTVT.

At least ten counts were recorded for this clone. The genes are TRBV4-2 and TRBJ1-4; D unclear. Trimming removed 1 base at V and 5 bases at J, with 20 bases between. The CDR3 sequence is 18 residues long. Germline V CDR1 and CDR2: LGHNA, YNFKEQ. CDR3 nucleotide sequence: TGTGCCAGCAGCCAAGCCCGGGGAACGGCACTAGGGAATGAAAAACTGTTTTTT. Its translation: CASSQARGTALGNEKLFF.

V gene TRBV7-3 combines with J gene TRBJ2-2; D may be TRBD1 (6 bases). This CDR3 is built from 13 residues. Between the trimmed V and J ends, which lost 5 bases and 6 bases, there was a span of 10 bases. The germline V gene has CDR1 SGHTA and CDR2 FQGTGA. In nucleotides, the CDR3 is TGTGCCAGCAGCCCCCGACAGGCCGGGGAGCTGTTTTTT. Its protein product is CASSPRQAGELFF.

This clone appeared once. The same CDR3 can be traced to other DNA sequences in this sample. The chain uses TRBV10-3 and TRBJ2-5; D ambiguous. The V gene lost 3 bases and the J gene lost 1 base, with 6 bases spanning the gap. The germline CDR1 and CDR2 sequences are ENHRY and SYGVKD. There are 13 residues in the CDR3. The CDR3 spells CAISEGFQETQYF. As DNA, the CDR3 is TGTGCCATCAGTGAAGGGTTCCAAGAGACCCAGTACTTC.

The chain has TRBV7-9 and TRBJ1-6; D unresolved. The CDR3 runs to 14 residues. The germline V gene has CDR1 SEHNR and CDR2 FQNEAQ (reference sequence). The V gene lost 0 bases and the J gene lost 10 bases, with 10 bases spanning the gap. This chain's CDR3 is CASSLAGFWSPLHF. Written as DNA, the CDR3 is TGTGCCAGCAGCTTAGCCGGGTTTTGGTCACCCCTCCACTTT.

In this sample, this clone turned up a few times. This specimen includes other DNA sequences encoding the same CDR3. The V call is TRBV5-1, the J call TRBJ1-3, with D possibly matching TRBD1 (5 bases). The germline V and J ends were trimmed by 0 bases and 0 bases, with 13 bases remaining between them. The germline V gene has CDR1 SGHRS and CDR2 YFSETQ. This CDR3 spans 17 amino acids. The CDR3 here is CASSLGGAASSGNTIYF. The CDR3 DNA is TGCGCCAGCAGCTTGGGAGGGGCAGCCAGCTCTGGAAACACCATATATTTT.

The chain is built from TRBV6-5 and TRBJ2-7; no clear D. Germline V lookup: CDR1 MNHEY, CDR2 SVGAGI. The CDR3 length is 13 residues. The ends were cut back, 6 bases at V and 5 bases at J, with 14 bases in the middle. This CDR3 reads CASRGNKAHEQYF. The CDR3 bases are TGTGCCAGCAGGGGGAACAAGGCGCACGAGCAGTACTTC.

A few counts support this clone. Other DNA sequences of this sample code for an identical CDR3. The chain couples TRBV30 to TRBJ1-1; TRBD1 matches 9 bases. Germline values: CDR1 GTSNPN, CDR2 SVGIG (reference sequence). Germline trimming cut 2 bases from V and 1 base from J; bases unmatched to any gene: 2. The CDR3 covers 14 residues. In nucleotides, the CDR3 is TGTGCCTGGAGTTCGGGACAGGGGAACACTGAAGCTTTCTTT. Translation gives CAWSSGQGNTEAFF.

This clone turned up a few times. The chain couples TRBV5-1 to TRBJ2-5; 9 nucleotides line up with TRBD1. CDR1 SGHRS and CDR2 YFSETQ come from the germline V gene. The V and J ends lost 4 bases and 3 bases, in that order; junction bases with no gene match: 4. The CDR3 covers 14 residues. The CDR3 is CASSMGQGKETQYF. The CDR3 DNA follows: TGCGCCAGCAGCATGGGACAGGGTAAAGAGACCCAGTACTTC.

CDR3 amino acids: CAWSADYVQFF. In nucleotides, the CDR3 is TGTGCCTGGAGTGCCGACTACGTGCAGTTCTTC. The chain employs TRBV30 and TRBJ2-1; possibly TRBD2 for D (5 bases). The length of the CDR3 is 11 residues. CDR1 is GTSNPN, CDR2 SVGIG, per germline (reference sequence). The V end was cut by 1 base, the J end by 12 bases, with 10 bases between.

The chain carries TRBV7-2 and TRBJ2-1; a possible D gene is TRBD2 (5 bases). Between the trimmed V and J ends, which lost 5 bases and 10 bases, there was a span of 15 bases. CDR1 and CDR2 (germline): SGHTA, FQGNSA. This CDR3 region has 13 residues. CDR3 loop: CASSVNSAQEQFF. CDR3 DNA: TGTGCCAGCAGCGTCAATAGCGCCCAGGAGCAGTTCTTC. The full variable domain, with the rest looked up from reference TRBV7-2 and TRBJ2-1, is GAGVSQSPSNKVTEKGKDVELRCDPISGHTALYWYRQSLGQGLEFLIYFQGNSAPDKSGLPSDRFSAERTGGSVSTLTIQRTQQEDSAVYLCASSVNSAQEQFFGPGTRLTVL.

This clone was detected a few times. The sample has other DNA sequences that encode this CDR3 too. The CDR3 nucleotides read TGCGCCAGCAGCTTTCAGGGGGAGAACACTGAAGCTTTCTTT. This encodes CASSFQGENTEAFF. J is TRBJ1-1 and V is TRBV5-1; 7 bases fit TRBD1. This CDR3 is 14 amino acids long. V dropped 2 bases and J dropped 1; count of bases not matched to a gene: 2. Germline assignment: CDR1 SGHRS and CDR2 YFSETQ.

The chain carries TRBV15 and TRBJ1-2; the D gene is possibly TRBD1 (6 bases). Germline CDR1 LNHNV, CDR2 YYDKDF (reference sequence). The CDR3 is made up of 16 amino acids. V was pared by 0 bases and J by 8 bases, with 19 bases between. The CDR3 region has the DNA TGTGCCACCAGCAGAGAAGTCTCAGGGGTAGGGAGAGGCTACACCTTC. It codes for CATSREVSGVGRGYTF. Variable domain in full (rest from reference TRBV15 and TRBJ1-2): DAMVIQNPRYQVTQFGKPVTLSCSQTLNHNVMYWYQQKSSQAPKLLFHYYDKDFNNEADTPDNFQSRRPNTSFCFLDIRSPGLGDTAMYLCATSREVSGVGRGYTFGSGTRLTVV.

This clone showed up just a few times. This chain uses TRBV2 with TRBJ2-2; D possibly corresponds to TRBD1 (5 bases). Trimming took 0 bases from V and 5 from J, leaving 10 bases between them. Per the germline V gene, CDR1 is SNHLY and CDR2 is FYNNEI. The CDR3 is made up of 15 amino acids. CDR3 bases: TGTGCCAGCAGTGAAGCGGGGCGGACGACCGGGGAGCTGTTTTTT. Amino acid sequence: CASSEAGRTTGELFF.

The chain has TRBV16 and TRBJ1-1; D gene unclear. Trimming shortened V by 4 bases and J by 1 base, and 10 bases separated the two germline ends. Per germline, CDR1 KGHSY and CDR2 FQNENV. There are 14 residues in the CDR3. The CDR3 DNA reads as TGTGCCAGCAGCCCACGACTGGGGAACACTGAAGCTTTCTTT. It yields the protein CASSPRLGNTEAFF.

The chain joins TRBV5-1 to TRBJ2-7; tentatively, D is TRBD1 (5 bases). The ends were cut back, 2 bases at V and 5 bases at J, with 8 bases in the middle. CDR3 length: 12 amino acids. Germline CDR1 reads SGHRS; CDR2 reads YFSETQ. The CDR3 DNA follows: TGCGCCAGCAGCTTTACAGGAGACGAGCAGTACTTC. Protein: CASSFTGDEQYF.

The table lists this clone with many counts. This rearrangement joins TRBV10-3 to TRBJ2-5; D perhaps matches TRBD2 (5 bases). CDR3 length: 14 residues. In germline, CDR1 is ENHRY, CDR2 SYGVKD. V lost 0 bases and J lost 4, with 9 bases in between. DNA of the CDR3: TGTGCCATCAGTGAGTCACTAGTCCCAGAGACCCAGTACTTC. Translating it yields CAISESLVPETQYF.

The chain joins TRBV29-1 to TRBJ1-2; no clear D gene. Germline-derived CDR1 and CDR2 are SQVTM and ANQGSEA. The V gene lost 6 bases and the J gene lost 2 bases, with 28 bases spanning the gap. CDR3 length: 18 residues. This chain's CDR3 is CSVPRVAGQTNANYGYTF. The CDR3 coding sequence is TGCAGCGTGCCAAGAGTCGCAGGCCAAACCAATGCAAACTATGGCTACACCTTC.

The chain uses TRBV7-9 and TRBJ2-7; 7 nucleotides match TRBD2. V gave up 4 bases and J gave up 2 bases; unmatched junction bases: 11. The CDR3 runs to 16 residues. Germline values: CDR1 SEHNR, CDR2 FQNEAQ (reference sequence). CDR3 protein: CASSWDWREQTYEQYF. DNA of the CDR3: TGTGCCAGCAGCTGGGACTGGCGGGAGCAAACCTACGAGCAGTACTTC.

The gene calls are TRBV10-3 and TRBJ2-7; TRBD2 matches at 11 bases. CDR1 is ENHRY, CDR2 SYGVKD, per germline. J lost 4 bases, V lost 4 bases, and 3 bases had no gene match. This CDR3 has 14 amino acids. The CDR3 region has the DNA TGTGCCATCAGTGCTGCTAGCGGGAGGTACGAGCAGTACTTC. It encodes CAISAASGRYEQYF.

This clone was counted between two and nine times. V usage is TRBV25-1 and J usage is TRBJ2-2; 9 bases fit TRBD1. Trimming cost V 5 bases and J 7 bases; bases outside gene matches: 5. The CDR3 has 14 amino acids. CDR1 is MGHDK and CDR2 is SYGVNS in the germline V gene. The CDR3 sequence is CASSPGQGSGELFF. CDR3 coding DNA: TGTGCCAGCAGTCCAGGACAGGGGAGCGGGGAGCTGTTTTTT.

The rearrangement uses TRBV27 and TRBJ2-1; 7 nucleotides line up with TRBD2. The V gene's germline CDR1 is MNHEY and CDR2 SMNVEV (reference sequence). The V segment lost 6 bases and the J segment 0 bases; nucleotides outside the gene matches: 5. The CDR3 contains 15 residues. The CDR3 here is CASRFRTSSYNEQFF. CDR3 DNA: TGTGCCAGCAGATTTCGGACTAGCTCCTACAATGAGCAGTTCTTC.

About this clone: A clone one base away is much larger, so this may be a read error. This chain's CDR3 is CASSERTEAFF. The CDR3 region has the DNA TGTGCCAGCAGTGAAAGGACTGAAGCTTTCTTT. The chain links TRBV6-1 to TRBJ1-1, with no clear D. The germline V gene has CDR1 MNHNS and CDR2 SASEGT. The CDR3 is 11 amino acids. V was cut by 2 bases and J by 5 bases, with 3 bases left in between.

The V and J genes are TRBV30 and TRBJ2-1, with 8 bases aligning to TRBD2. The CDR3 has 15 amino acids. After removal of 0 bases from V and 6 bases from J, the junction contained 7 bases not matched to a gene. Looked up from germline, CDR1 is GTSNPN and CDR2 is SVGIG (reference sequence). In DNA, the CDR3 is TGTGCCTGGAGTGTCCCTAGCGGGCCTCGCAATGAGCAGTTCTTC. Translating gives CAWSVPSGPRNEQFF.

V and J are TRBV10-3 and TRBJ1-2, with TRBD1 matching 10 bases. CDR3 size: 15 residues. Germline-derived CDR1 and CDR2 are ENHRY and SYGVKD. J was trimmed by 6 bases and V by 8 bases; bases with no gene match: 12. CDR3 sequence reads: CAILNPGQGRDGYTF. CDR3 DNA: TGTGCCATCCTCAACCCGGGACAGGGGAGAGATGGCTACACCTTC.

With regard to this clone: At one boundary the junction diverges from the germline segment, which might be a read error. The gene calls are TRBV2 and TRBJ2-7; a possible D gene is TRBD1 (6 bases). CDR3 size: 12 residues. The germline CDR1 and CDR2 sequences are SNHLY and FYNNEI. The chain's CDR3 is CASSAETGRPDF. CDR3 coding DNA: TGTGCCAGCAGTGCCGAGACAGGTAGGCCCGACTTC.

The chain joins TRBV18 to TRBJ1-2, with D maybe TRBD1 (6 bases). The V gene's germline CDR1 is KGHSH and CDR2 LQKENI. Trimming shortened V by 3 bases and J by 8 bases, and 16 bases separated the two germline ends. The CDR3 sequence is 14 residues long. CDR3 region: CASSPADSPLGYTF. The CDR3 DNA reads as TGTGCCAGCTCACCCGCGGACAGTCCCTTGGGCTACACCTTC.

Note on this clone: Other DNA sequences from this sample encode an identical CDR3 as well. CDR3 in amino acids: CASSFGGSSTDTQYF. The CDR3 region has the DNA TGTGCCAGCAGCTTTGGTGGGAGCAGCACAGATACGCAGTATTTT. The rearrangement links TRBV7-8 to TRBJ2-3; D is possibly TRBD2 (5 bases). Germline assignment: CDR1 SGHVS and CDR2 FQNEAQ. The CDR3 runs to 15 residues. The V end lost 3 bases, the J end lost 0 bases, and 10 bases lay between the germline ends.

This CDR3 is CASSPLTGPNTEAFF. The CDR3 DNA reads TGTGCCAGCAGTCCACTAACAGGGCCCAACACTGAAGCTTTCTTT. The V gene is TRBV27, the J gene TRBJ1-1, with a possible D match to TRBD1 (6 bases). The germline gives CDR1 MNHEY, CDR2 SMNVEV (reference sequence). This CDR3 spans 15 amino acids. The V and J ends lost 5 bases and 2 bases respectively, with 15 bases between them.

The chain combines TRBV9 with TRBJ2-3, with no clear D. Germline CDR1 is SGDLS and CDR2 is YYNGEE. This CDR3 contains 15 residues. V lost 2 bases, J lost 1 base, and 11 bases lay in between. The CDR3: CASSVDHLGTDTQYF. CDR3 DNA sequence: TGTGCCAGCAGCGTCGACCATCTAGGCACAGATACGCAGTATTTT.

The CDR3: CASSQFPSGVYEQFF. In DNA, the CDR3 is TGCGCCAGCAGTCAATTTCCTAGCGGGGTCTATGAGCAGTTCTTC. The genes are TRBV23-1 and TRBJ2-1; 9 nucleotides align to TRBD2. TRBV23-1 counts as an open reading frame of uncertain function. The CDR3 extends over 15 amino acids. The ends lost 1 base at V and 8 bases at J; junction bases unmatched: 6.